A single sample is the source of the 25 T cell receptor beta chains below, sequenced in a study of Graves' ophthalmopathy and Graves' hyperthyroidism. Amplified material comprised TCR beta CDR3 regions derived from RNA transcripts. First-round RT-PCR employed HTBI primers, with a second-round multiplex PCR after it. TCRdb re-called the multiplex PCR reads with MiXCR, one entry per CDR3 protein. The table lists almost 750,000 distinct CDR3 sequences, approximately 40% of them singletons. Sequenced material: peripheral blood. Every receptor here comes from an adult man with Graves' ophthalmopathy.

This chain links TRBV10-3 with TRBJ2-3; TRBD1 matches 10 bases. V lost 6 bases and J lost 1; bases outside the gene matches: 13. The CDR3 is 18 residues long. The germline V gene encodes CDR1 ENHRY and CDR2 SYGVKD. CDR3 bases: TGTGCCATCAGGGATACAAGAACCGGGACAGGGGGCACAGATACGCAGTATTTT. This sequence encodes CAIRDTRTGTGGTDTQYF.

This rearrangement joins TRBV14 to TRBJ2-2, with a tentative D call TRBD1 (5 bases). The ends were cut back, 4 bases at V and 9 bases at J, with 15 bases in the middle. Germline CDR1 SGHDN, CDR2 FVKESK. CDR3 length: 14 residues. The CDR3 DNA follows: TGTGCCAGCAGCCGACCAGACAGAGCCCGGGAGCTGTTTTTT. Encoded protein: CASSRPDRARELFF.

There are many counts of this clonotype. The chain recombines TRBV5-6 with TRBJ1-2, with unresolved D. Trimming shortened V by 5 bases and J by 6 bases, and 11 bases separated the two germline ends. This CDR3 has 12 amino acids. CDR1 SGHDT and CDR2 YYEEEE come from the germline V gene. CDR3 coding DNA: TGTGCCAGCAGTATCCGGGTGGATGGCTACACCTTC. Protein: CASSIRVDGYTF.

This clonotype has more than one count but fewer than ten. The CDR3 sequence is CASSLGASGSYEQYF. CDR3 coding DNA: TGTGCCAGCAGCTTAGGAGCTAGCGGCTCCTACGAGCAGTACTTC. The genes are TRBV7-2 and TRBJ2-7; 7 nucleotides match TRBD2. The CDR3 sequence is 15 residues long. Germline V gene lookup returns CDR1 SGHTA and CDR2 FQGNSA. Losses at the gene ends were 1 base for V and 0 bases for J; bases not matched to a gene: 3.

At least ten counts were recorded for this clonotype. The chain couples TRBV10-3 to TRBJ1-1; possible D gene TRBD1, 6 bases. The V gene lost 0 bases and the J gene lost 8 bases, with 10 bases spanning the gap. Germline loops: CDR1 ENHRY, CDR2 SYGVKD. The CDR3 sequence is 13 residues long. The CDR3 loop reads CAISESGGGEAFF. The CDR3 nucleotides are TGTGCCATCAGTGAGTCGGGTGGGGGCGAAGCTTTCTTT.

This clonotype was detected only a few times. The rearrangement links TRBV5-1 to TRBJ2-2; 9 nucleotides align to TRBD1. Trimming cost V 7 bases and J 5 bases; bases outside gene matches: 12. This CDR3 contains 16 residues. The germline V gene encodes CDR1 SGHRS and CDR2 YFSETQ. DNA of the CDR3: TGCGCCAGCCTCCCCGGGACAGGGTCGAGGACCGGGGAGCTGTTTTTT. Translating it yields CASLPGTGSRTGELFF.

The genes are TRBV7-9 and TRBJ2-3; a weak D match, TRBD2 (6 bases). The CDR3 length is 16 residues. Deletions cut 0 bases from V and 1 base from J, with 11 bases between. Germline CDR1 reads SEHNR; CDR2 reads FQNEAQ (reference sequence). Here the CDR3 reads CASSLAGGAGTDTQYF. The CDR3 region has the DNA TGTGCCAGCAGCTTAGCCGGCGGGGCGGGCACAGATACGCAGTATTTT.

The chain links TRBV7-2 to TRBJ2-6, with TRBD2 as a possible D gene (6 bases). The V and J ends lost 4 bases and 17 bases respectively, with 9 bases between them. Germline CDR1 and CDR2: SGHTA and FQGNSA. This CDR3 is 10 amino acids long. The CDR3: CASSSGTVTF. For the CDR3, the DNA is TGTGCCAGCAGCTCCGGGACTGTGACTTTC.

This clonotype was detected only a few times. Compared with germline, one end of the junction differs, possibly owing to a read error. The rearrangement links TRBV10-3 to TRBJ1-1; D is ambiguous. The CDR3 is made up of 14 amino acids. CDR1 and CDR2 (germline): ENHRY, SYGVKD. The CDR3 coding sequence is TGTGCCAGCAGTTACTCGAGGGAATTGCCTGAAGCTTTCTTT. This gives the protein CASSYSRELPEAFF.

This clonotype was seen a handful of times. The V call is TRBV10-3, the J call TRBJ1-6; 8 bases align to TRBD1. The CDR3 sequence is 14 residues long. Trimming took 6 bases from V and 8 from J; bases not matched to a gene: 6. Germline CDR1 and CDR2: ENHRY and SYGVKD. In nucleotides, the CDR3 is TGTGCCATCAGAGGGGACAGGAAAGATTCACCCCTCCACTTT. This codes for CAIRGDRKDSPLHF.

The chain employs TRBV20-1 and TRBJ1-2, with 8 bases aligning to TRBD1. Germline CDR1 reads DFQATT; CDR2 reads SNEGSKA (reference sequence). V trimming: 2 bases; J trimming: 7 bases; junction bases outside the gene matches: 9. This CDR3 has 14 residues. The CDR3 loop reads CSARPQGASCGYTF. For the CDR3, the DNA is TGCAGTGCTAGACCCCAGGGGGCGAGCTGTGGCTACACCTTC.

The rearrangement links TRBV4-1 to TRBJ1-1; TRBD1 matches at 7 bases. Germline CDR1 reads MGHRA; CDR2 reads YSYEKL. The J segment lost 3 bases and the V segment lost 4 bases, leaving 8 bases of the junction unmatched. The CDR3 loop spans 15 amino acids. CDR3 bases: TGCGCCAGCAGCCTCGGAACAGGGGTGGACACTGAAGCTTTCTTT. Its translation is CASSLGTGVDTEAFF.

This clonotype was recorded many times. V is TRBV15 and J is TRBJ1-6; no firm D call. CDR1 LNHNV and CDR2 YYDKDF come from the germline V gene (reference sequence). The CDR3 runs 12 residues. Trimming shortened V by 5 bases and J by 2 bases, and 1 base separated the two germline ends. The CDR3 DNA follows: TGTGCCACCAGCCCCTATAATTCACCCCTCCACTTT. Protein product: CATSPYNSPLHF.

CDR3 DNA sequence: TGTGCCAGCAGCCGGGGGCAGGGGGACACTGAAGCTTTCTTT. This encodes CASSRGQGDTEAFF. V and J are TRBV6-5 and TRBJ1-1, with 7 bases that match TRBD1. J was trimmed by 3 bases and V by 6 bases; bases with no gene match: 7. Germline V lookup: CDR1 MNHEY, CDR2 SVGAGI. This CDR3 spans 14 amino acids.

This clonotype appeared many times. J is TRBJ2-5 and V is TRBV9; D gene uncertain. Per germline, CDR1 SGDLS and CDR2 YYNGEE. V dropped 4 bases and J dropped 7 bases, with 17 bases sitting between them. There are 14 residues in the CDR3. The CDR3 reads CASSSRGGDGTQYF. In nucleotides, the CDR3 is TGTGCCAGCAGCTCCCGCGGTGGCGACGGGACCCAGTACTTC.

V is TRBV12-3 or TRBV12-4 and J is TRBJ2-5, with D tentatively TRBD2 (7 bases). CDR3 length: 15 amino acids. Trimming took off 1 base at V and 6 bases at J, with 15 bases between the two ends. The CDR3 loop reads CASSLGMGGRKTQYF. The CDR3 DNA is TGTGCCAGCAGTTTAGGTATGGGGGGGCGGAAGACCCAGTACTTC.

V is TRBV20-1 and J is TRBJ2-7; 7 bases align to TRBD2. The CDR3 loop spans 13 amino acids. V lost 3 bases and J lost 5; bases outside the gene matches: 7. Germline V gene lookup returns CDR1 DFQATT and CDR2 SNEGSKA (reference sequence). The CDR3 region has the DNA TGCAGTGCTAGTGGGAGGGCCGAACACGAGCAGTACTTC. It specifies CSASGRAEHEQYF.

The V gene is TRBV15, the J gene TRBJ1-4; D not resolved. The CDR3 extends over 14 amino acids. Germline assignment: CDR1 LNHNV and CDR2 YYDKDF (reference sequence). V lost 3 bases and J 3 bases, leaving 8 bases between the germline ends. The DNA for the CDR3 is TGTGCCACCAGCAGTGAAGTTCCTAATGAAAAACTGTTTTTT. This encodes CATSSEVPNEKLFF.

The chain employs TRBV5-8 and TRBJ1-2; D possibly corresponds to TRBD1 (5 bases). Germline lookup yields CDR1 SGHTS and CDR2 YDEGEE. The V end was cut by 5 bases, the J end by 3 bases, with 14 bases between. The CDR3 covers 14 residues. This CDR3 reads CASRPTGVHYGYTF. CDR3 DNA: TGTGCCAGCAGACCTACAGGAGTCCACTATGGCTACACCTTC. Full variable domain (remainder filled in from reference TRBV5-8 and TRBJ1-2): EAGVTQSPTHLIKTRGQQATLRCSPISGHTSVYWYQQALGLGLQFLLWYDEGEERNRGNFPPRFSGRQFPNYSSELNVNALELEDSALYLCASRPTGVHYGYTFGSGTRLTVV.

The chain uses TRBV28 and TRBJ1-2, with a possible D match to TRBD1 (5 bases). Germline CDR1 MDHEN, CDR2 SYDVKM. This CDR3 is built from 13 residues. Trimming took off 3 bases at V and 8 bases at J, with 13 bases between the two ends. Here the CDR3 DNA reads TGTGCCAGCAGTTTTTTGGGGCGCGAGGGCTACACCTTC. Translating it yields CASSFLGREGYTF.

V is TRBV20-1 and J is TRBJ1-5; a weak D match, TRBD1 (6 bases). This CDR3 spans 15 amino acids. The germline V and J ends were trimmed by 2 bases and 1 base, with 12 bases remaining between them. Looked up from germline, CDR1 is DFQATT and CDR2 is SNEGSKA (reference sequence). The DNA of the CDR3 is TGCAGTGCTAGACCACACGGACAGAGCAATCAGCCCCAGCATTTT. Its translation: CSARPHGQSNQPQHF.

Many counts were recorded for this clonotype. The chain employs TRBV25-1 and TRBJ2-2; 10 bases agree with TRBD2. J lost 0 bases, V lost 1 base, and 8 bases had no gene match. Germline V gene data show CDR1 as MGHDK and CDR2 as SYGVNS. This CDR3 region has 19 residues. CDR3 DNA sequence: TGTGCCAGCAGTGAATGGCTAGCGGGAGCCGTTTCGAACACCGGGGAGCTGTTTTTT. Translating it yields CASSEWLAGAVSNTGELFF.

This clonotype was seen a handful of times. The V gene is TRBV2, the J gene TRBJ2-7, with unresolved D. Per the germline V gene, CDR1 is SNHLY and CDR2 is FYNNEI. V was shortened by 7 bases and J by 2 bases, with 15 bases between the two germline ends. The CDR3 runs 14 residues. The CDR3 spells CASTYGTVTYEQYF. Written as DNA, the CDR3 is TGTGCCAGCACCTATGGAACGGTGACCTACGAGCAGTACTTC.

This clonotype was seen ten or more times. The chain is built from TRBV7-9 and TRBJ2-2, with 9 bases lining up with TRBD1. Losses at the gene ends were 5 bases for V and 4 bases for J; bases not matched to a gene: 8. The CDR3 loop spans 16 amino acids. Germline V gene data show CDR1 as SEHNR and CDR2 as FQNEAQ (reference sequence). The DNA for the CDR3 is TGTGCCAGCAGCCCTTGGACAGGGGCCATCACCGGGGAGCTGTTTTTT. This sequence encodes CASSPWTGAITGELFF.

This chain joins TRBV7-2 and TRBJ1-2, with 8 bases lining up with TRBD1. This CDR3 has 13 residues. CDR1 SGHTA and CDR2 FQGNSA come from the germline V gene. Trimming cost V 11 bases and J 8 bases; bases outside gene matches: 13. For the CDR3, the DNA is TGTGCCTGGAGCGACACAGGGGGACGGGGCTACACCTTC. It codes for CAWSDTGGRGYTF. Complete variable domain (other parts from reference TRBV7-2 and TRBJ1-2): GAGVSQSPSNKVTEKGKDVELRCDPISGHTALYWYRQSLGQGLEFLIYFQGNSAPDKSGLPSDRFSAERTGGSVSTLTIQRTQQEDSAVYLCAWSDTGGRGYTFGSGTRLTVV.